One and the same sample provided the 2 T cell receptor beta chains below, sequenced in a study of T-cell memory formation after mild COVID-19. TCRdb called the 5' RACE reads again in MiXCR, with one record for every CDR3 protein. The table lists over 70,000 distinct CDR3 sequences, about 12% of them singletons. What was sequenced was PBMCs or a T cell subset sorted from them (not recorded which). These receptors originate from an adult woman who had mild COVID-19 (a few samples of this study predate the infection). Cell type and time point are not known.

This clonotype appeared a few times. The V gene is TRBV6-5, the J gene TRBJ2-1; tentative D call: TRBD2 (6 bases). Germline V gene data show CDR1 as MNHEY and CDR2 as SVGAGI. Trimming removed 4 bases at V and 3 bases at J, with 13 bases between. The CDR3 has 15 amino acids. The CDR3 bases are TGTGCCAGCAGTTTCAGCGGGTCTTACTACAATGAGCAGTTCTTC. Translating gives CASSFSGSYYNEQFF.

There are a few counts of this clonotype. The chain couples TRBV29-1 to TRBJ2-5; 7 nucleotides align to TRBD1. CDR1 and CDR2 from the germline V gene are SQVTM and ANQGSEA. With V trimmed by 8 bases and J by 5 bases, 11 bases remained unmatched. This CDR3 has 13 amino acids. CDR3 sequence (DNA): TGCAGCCCACCATTAGGGGGCCGGGAGACCCAGTACTTC. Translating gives CSPPLGGRETQYF.